The clone carrying this T cell receptor (beta chain) was seen at least ten times. The antigen remains undetermined. The sample is drawn from a study of spatial heterogeneity in lung cancer. The time point here: sample taken at primary tumor resection. Sequencing of whole RNA from tumor, nontumor lung or frozen PBMC involved no sorting. There were roughly 72 donors, all of them untreated patients with early-stage non-small cell lung cancer. General study points: Ubiquitous expanded tumor TCRs were seen in blood more at resection than at follow-up.

The CDR3 spans 13 residues. CDR1 SGHRS and CDR2 YFSETQ come from the germline V gene. Trimming pared 4 bases from V and 3 bases from J, leaving 8 bases between. MiXCR, run by TCRdb on the 5' RACE reads, gives a single entry per CDR3 protein. The table shows approximately 22,000 distinct CDR3 sequences, with under 5.5% occurring only once. The clonotype was recovered from a male donor with early-stage non-small cell lung cancer. The rearrangement links TRBV5-1 to TRBJ2-1, with D unclear. Source: PBMCs, taken at surgery. CDR3 in amino acids: CASSTTGYNEQFF. The DNA of the CDR3 is TGCGCCAGCAGCACGACTGGCTACAATGAGCAGTTCTTC. Using reference TRBV5-1 and TRBJ2-1 for the parts outside the CDR3, the full variable domain is KAGVTQTPRYLIKTRGQQVTLSCSPISGHRSVSWYQQTPGQGLQFLFEYFSETQRNKGNFPGRFSGRQFSNSRSEMNVSTLELGDSALYLCASSTTGYNEQFFGPGTRLTVL.